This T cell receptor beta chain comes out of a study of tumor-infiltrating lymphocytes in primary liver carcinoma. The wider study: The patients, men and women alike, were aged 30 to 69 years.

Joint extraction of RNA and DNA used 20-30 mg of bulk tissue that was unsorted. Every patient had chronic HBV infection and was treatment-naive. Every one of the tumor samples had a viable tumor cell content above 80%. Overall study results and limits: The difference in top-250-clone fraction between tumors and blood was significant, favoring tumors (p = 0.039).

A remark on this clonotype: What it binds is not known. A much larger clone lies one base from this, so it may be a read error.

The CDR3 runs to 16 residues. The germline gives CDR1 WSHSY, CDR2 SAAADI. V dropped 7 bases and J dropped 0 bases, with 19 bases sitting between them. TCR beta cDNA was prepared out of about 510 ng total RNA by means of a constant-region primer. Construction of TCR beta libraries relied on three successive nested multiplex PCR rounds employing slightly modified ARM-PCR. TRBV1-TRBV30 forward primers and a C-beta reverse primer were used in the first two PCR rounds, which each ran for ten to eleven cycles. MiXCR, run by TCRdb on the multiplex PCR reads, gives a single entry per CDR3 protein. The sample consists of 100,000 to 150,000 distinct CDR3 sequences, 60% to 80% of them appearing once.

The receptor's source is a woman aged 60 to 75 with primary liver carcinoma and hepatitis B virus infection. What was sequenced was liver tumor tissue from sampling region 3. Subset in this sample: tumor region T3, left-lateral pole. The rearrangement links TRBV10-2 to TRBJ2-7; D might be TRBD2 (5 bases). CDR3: CASTYPGSSSSYEQYF. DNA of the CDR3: TGCGCCAGCACGTATCCGGGATCAAGCTCCTCCTACGAGCAGTACTTC.